Listed here is a single T cell receptor (beta chain). The antigen this receptor binds is unknown. No clone much larger than this one lies a single base away; base qualities are absent. This record belongs to a study of blood T cell repertoires in COVID-19 (dated by TCRdb to about 2020). With respect to the entire study: Collaborator samples came from the United States, Italy and Spain and covered acute and convalescent phases of COVID-19. The repertoires were made available in a free public database intended to serve as a resource for research on the immune response to SARS-CoV-2. The material from the prospective study consisted of cDNA or gDNA derived from T cells, B-cell-depleted T cells, or PBMCs. The samples were drawn from the first 160 participants of the ongoing ImmuneRACE study and from 1,254 subjects provided by 6 global collaborators. Where available, HLA class I and class II types were obtained from metadata supplied by the sample provider rather than from assay-based typing. Deeply sampled blood TCRbeta repertoires from subjects exposed to, actively infected with, or recovered from COVID-19 were included in the dataset. A de-identified subject ID, COVID-19 status, age in years and sex were almost always included in the sample metadata.

The immunoSEQ Assay, a bias-controlled multiplex PCR, was used to amplify TCRbeta CDR3 regions from genomic DNA. The authors' analysis ran thus. The number of nucleated cells in each sample was estimated from the amplification of reference gene primers within the assay. Sequence reads were collapsed and filtered to measure the absolute abundance of every unique TCRbeta CDR3 rearrangement. For each sample, productive Simpson clonality was calculated by taking the square root of Simpson's diversity index across productive rearrangements. Held by TCRdb, this immuneACCESS table contains in-frame sequences only and omits some clones. Under half of the omission traces to an unresolved V gene where checked; the cause of the rest is unknown. The V and J calls and clone size are taken from that table; D and trimming were inferred from the DNA. The table for this sample lists a few hundred thousand clones; about nine tenths of them were counted only once. The ten top clones hold around an eighth of the sample.

The investigation overall reported the following: Clinical and demographic metadata were provided uncurated, with the amount varying by source and participant.

At one collaborating source in Seattle, patients were enrolled during active infection and were followed longitudinally through the course of disease. Each collaborating institution followed its own protocols to collect whole blood in K2EDTA tubes. For TCRbeta analysis, collaborators shipped samples in one of three forms: frozen whole blood, isolated PBMCs, or DNA extracted from either of those sample types. The sequence was collected from a woman aged 45 to 65 with COVID-19, enrolled during active disease. Sequences were obtained from peripheral blood.

For the CDR3, the sequence is CATGQGQRDTEAFF. The bases are TGTGCCACCGGACAGGGCCAAAGGGACACTGAAGCTTTCTTT. The V and J segments used are TRBV19 and TRBJ1-1; 8 middle bases align to TRBD1. From a lookup of the germline V gene (reference sequence), CDR1 and CDR2 are LNHDA and SQIVND. Here V drops 10 bases and J drops 3 bases, and the junction holds 10 bases not matched to any gene. Counted from cysteine to phenylalanine, this CDR3 has 14 amino acids. Solely the CDR3 DNA is kept, with 42 bases framed from the first base.